This record covers a single TCR beta chain. The record originates from a study of blood T cell repertoires in COVID-19. Study summary: The study drew acute and convalescent COVID-19 samples from the United States, Italy and Spain.

This table comes from immunoSEQ multiplex PCR, and its TCRdb copy is limited to in-frame clones, with some not included. The sample carries roughly 150,000 clones, roughly 89% recorded once. The study drew participants aged about 18 to 89 years from some 25 US areas. Cohorts were assigned according to the clinical history that participants reported. V lost 5 bases to trimming and J lost 5 bases, with 12 bases between them. Germline CDR1 SGHNT, CDR2 YENEEA. The CDR3 loop spans 13 amino acids. The TCR was taken from a man aged 50 or older who had recovered from COVID-19. Material: PBMCs or T cells enriched from blood (not recorded which). The rearrangement uses TRBV11-3 and TRBJ1-1, with a tentative D call TRBD1 (5 bases). DNA for the CDR3: TGTGCCAGCAGCCATGGGGCTGGTACTGAAGCTTTCTTT. It is translated as CASSHGAGTEAFF.